What follows are 24 T cell receptor beta chains derived from one specimen sequenced in a study of molecular identifiers for immune sequencing clone quantification. Each CDR3 protein is one row after TCRdb ran MiXCR on the PCR reads. Here the sample spans approximately 500,000 distinct CDR3 sequences, roughly 25% being singletons. Sequencing input: naive CD8+ T cells from blood, with Jurkat cell RNA spiked in. Subset here: FACS-sorted CD8+CD4-CCR7+CD45RA+ naive T cells. These receptor sequences come from a human donor in good health. Some libraries in this study had Jurkat cell RNA spiked in.

V and J are TRBV2 and TRBJ1-5; unclear D gene. Trimming shortened V by 1 base and J by 7 bases, and 5 bases separated the two germline ends. Germline V gives CDR1 SNHLY, CDR2 FYNNEI. This CDR3 is 12 amino acids long. The CDR3 protein is CASSEGLQPQHF. Here the CDR3 DNA reads TGTGCCAGCAGTGAAGGGCTGCAGCCCCAGCATTTT.

This clonotype came up many times. The J gene is TRBJ2-3, the V gene TRBV3-1, with D possibly TRBD2 on 5 matching bases. CDR3 size: 16 residues. The V gene lost 3 bases and the J gene lost 6 bases, with 19 bases spanning the gap. The germline gives CDR1 LGHDT, CDR2 YNNKEL (reference sequence). CDR3 in amino acids: CASSQSMRDLADTQYF. CDR3 nucleotide sequence: TGTGCCAGCAGCCAGTCGATGAGGGATTTGGCCGATACGCAGTATTTT.

V is TRBV6-6 and J is TRBJ2-7, with 7 nucleotides matching TRBD2. Germline V CDR1 and CDR2: MNHNY, SVGAGI (reference sequence). The CDR3 loop spans 14 amino acids. The V segment lost 5 bases and the J segment 5 bases; nucleotides outside the gene matches: 9. CDR3 nucleotide sequence: TGTGCCAGCAGTCACGGGACTATAGGGGACGAGCAGTACTTC. Translation: CASSHGTIGDEQYF.

This clonotype was found many times. The rearrangement uses TRBV9 and TRBJ2-3, with no clear D. The germline gives CDR1 SGDLS, CDR2 YYNGEE. V gave up 0 bases and J gave up 0 bases, with 8 bases separating them. The CDR3 loop spans 15 amino acids. The chain's CDR3 is CASSVAPGSTDTQYF. The CDR3 coding sequence is TGTGCCAGCAGCGTAGCTCCAGGTAGCACAGATACGCAGTATTTT.

This clonotype was counted at least ten times. The J gene is TRBJ1-1, the V gene TRBV6-5; tentative D call: TRBD1 (6 bases). V lost 7 bases, J lost 4 bases, and 19 bases lay in between. The germline CDR1 and CDR2 sequences are MNHEY and SVGAGI. CDR3 length: 15 residues. CDR3 sequence: CASTLQTGERTEAFF. The CDR3 bases are TGTGCCAGCACCCTACAGACAGGTGAACGCACTGAAGCTTTCTTT.

This clonotype was counted at least ten times. The V and J genes are TRBV7-2 and TRBJ2-5; tentative D call: TRBD2 (6 bases). The CDR3 has 13 amino acids. Germline loops: CDR1 SGHTA, CDR2 FQGNSA. With 6 bases removed from V and 3 bases from J, the gap between germline ends came to 11 bases. The CDR3 DNA reads TGTGCCAGCAGGCCGGGAGTAGAAGAGACCCAGTACTTC. Protein sequence: CASRPGVEETQYF.

In its sample, this clonotype was seen a few times. The chain recombines TRBV19 with TRBJ1-4; a weak D match, TRBD1 (6 bases). CDR3 length: 16 amino acids. Trimming stripped 5 bases from V and 0 bases from J, with 13 bases between. The germline CDR1 and CDR2 sequences are LNHDA and SQIVND (reference sequence). The CDR3 DNA is TGTGCCAGTAGTTCCCCGGACAGCGCAACTAATGAAAAACTGTTTTTT. This sequence encodes CASSSPDSATNEKLFF.

The rearrangement uses TRBV11-3 and TRBJ2-1; D remains unclear. V lost 5 bases and J lost 0, with 8 bases in between. Germline V gene lookup returns CDR1 SGHNT and CDR2 YENEEA. This CDR3 is built from 14 residues. DNA of the CDR3: TGTGCCAGCAGCAGCAACTCCTCCTACAATGAGCAGTTCTTC. It translates to CASSSNSSYNEQFF. Variable domain in full (rest from reference TRBV11-3 and TRBJ2-1): EAGVVQSPRYKIIEKKQPVAFWCNPISGHNTLYWYLQNLGQGPELLIRYENEEAVDDSQLPKDRFSAERLKGVDSTLKIQPAELGDSAVYLCASSSNSSYNEQFFGPGTRLTVL.

In regard to this clonotype: A clone one base away is much larger, so this may be a read error. The rearrangement links TRBV2 to TRBJ2-3, with 8 bases that match TRBD1. This CDR3 has 16 amino acids. Germline assignment: CDR1 SNHLY and CDR2 FYNNEI. With V trimmed by 5 bases and J by 4 bases, 11 bases remained unmatched. In DNA, the CDR3 is TGTGCCAGCAGTAGAATTGGACAGGGAGCCGCAGATACGCAGTATTTT. Protein: CASSRIGQGAADTQYF.

The genes are TRBV24-1 and TRBJ2-3, with no clear D. Germline V gives CDR1 KGHDR, CDR2 SFDVKD. V lost 0 bases and J lost 0, with 9 bases in between. The length of the CDR3 is 16 residues. CDR3 sequence reads: CATSDLPSASTDTQYF. CDR3 in DNA: TGTGCCACCAGTGATTTGCCGTCGGCTAGCACAGATACGCAGTATTTT.

This clonotype was detected only a few times. CDR3 sequence reads: CASSPSWRGNEQYF. CDR3 coding DNA: TGTGCCAGCAGCCCCTCGTGGCGGGGAAACGAGCAGTACTTC. The rearrangement joins TRBV9 to TRBJ2-7; D might be TRBD2 (6 bases). CDR3 length: 14 residues. Germline V gene lookup returns CDR1 SGDLS and CDR2 YYNGEE. The V end lost 4 bases, the J end lost 5 bases, and 16 bases lay between the germline ends. The complete variable domain, with remaining parts taken from reference TRBV9 and TRBJ2-7, reads DSGVTQTPKHLITATGQRVTLRCSPRSGDLSVYWYQQSLDQGLQFLIQYYNGEERAKGNILERFSAQQFPDLHSELNLSSLELGDSALYFCASSPSWRGNEQYFGPGTRLTVT.

This clonotype occurred a few times. The chain uses TRBV11-2 and TRBJ1-1; perhaps TRBD1 as D (5 bases). This CDR3 has 17 residues. Between the trimmed V and J ends, which lost 1 base and 0 bases, there was a span of 15 bases. The germline V gene has CDR1 SGHAT and CDR2 FQNNGV. CDR3 protein: CASSLGGRDSMNTEAFF. In DNA, the CDR3 is TGTGCCAGCAGCTTAGGTGGCAGGGACTCCATGAACACTGAAGCTTTCTTT.

This clonotype was found a few times. The V call is TRBV30, the J call TRBJ2-1; 10 nucleotides agree with TRBD1. The J segment lost 15 bases and the V segment lost 0 bases, leaving 5 bases of the junction unmatched. This CDR3 has 12 amino acids. Germline CDR1 reads GTSNPN; CDR2 reads SVGIG (reference sequence). The CDR3 spells CAWSVSGQGSFF. The DNA of the CDR3 is TGTGCCTGGAGTGTATCGGGACAGGGGTCGTTCTTC.

This clonotype appeared a few times. This chain connects TRBV6-5 to TRBJ1-2; maybe TRBD1 (5 bases). The CDR3 length is 14 residues. The V gene's germline CDR1 is MNHEY and CDR2 SVGAGI. V was shortened by 2 bases and J by 0 bases, with 7 bases between the two germline ends. The CDR3 is CASSYGGANYGYTF. The CDR3 nucleotides are TGTGCCAGCAGTTACGGGGGGGCTAACTATGGCTACACCTTC.

This clonotype occurred many times. This chain joins TRBV2 and TRBJ1-5, with TRBD1 matching 8 bases. V lost 6 bases and J lost 4; bases outside the gene matches: 11. There are 16 residues in the CDR3. Germline V gene data show CDR1 as SNHLY and CDR2 as FYNNEI. CDR3 protein: CASSVEGQGINQPQHF. The CDR3 bases are TGTGCCAGCAGCGTCGAAGGACAGGGTATAAATCAGCCCCAGCATTTT.

This clonotype was seen more than once but under ten times. The chain combines TRBV2 with TRBJ2-2; tentatively, D is TRBD1 (6 bases). The V and J ends lost 3 bases and 1 base respectively, with 9 bases between them. Germline V gene sequence: CDR1 SNHLY, CDR2 FYNNEI. The CDR3 covers 15 residues. The CDR3 loop reads CASSEMTGNTGELFF. The CDR3 nucleotides are TGTGCCAGCAGTGAGATGACAGGGAACACCGGGGAGCTGTTTTTT. Looking up the rest from reference TRBV2 and TRBJ2-2 gives the full variable domain: EPEVTQTPSHQVTQMGQEVILRCVPISNHLYFYWYRQILGQKVEFLVSFYNNEISEKSEIFDDQFSVERPDGSNFTLKIRSTKLEDSAMYFCASSEMTGNTGELFFGEGSRLTVL.

Notes on this clonotype: One junction end does not reproduce the germline sequence, and a read error may be involved. The chain uses TRBV29-1 and TRBJ1-2, with TRBD1 identical over 7 bases. The length of the CDR3 is 13 residues. The germline gives CDR1 SQVTM, CDR2 ANQGSEA. This CDR3 is CSVDEGAGYGCTF. CDR3 nucleotides: TGCAGCGTTGACGAGGGGGCTGGCTATGGCTGCACCTTC.

Concerning this clonotype itself: One junction end does not reproduce the germline sequence, and a read error may be involved. The V gene is TRBV4-3, the J gene TRBJ2-2; TRBD2 is a possible D gene (5 bases). This CDR3 has 14 residues. The V gene's germline CDR1 is LGHNA and CDR2 YSLEER. The CDR3 here is CASSQGRNTGELLF. The CDR3 coding sequence is TGCGCCAGCAGCCAAGGGCGGAACACCGGGGAGCTGCTTTTT.

The chain links TRBV18 to TRBJ1-1; perhaps TRBD1 as D (5 bases). V was pared by 6 bases and J by 0 bases, with 20 bases between. Germline V gene data show CDR1 as KGHSH and CDR2 as LQKENI. The CDR3 contains 17 residues. The CDR3 DNA is TGTGCCAGCTCTACGAGCGAGGGGAGGGCCATGAACACTGAAGCTTTCTTT. The encoded protein is CASSTSEGRAMNTEAFF.

This clonotype has a handful of counts. This sequence joins TRBV6-1 and TRBJ2-2; no clear D gene. The CDR3 spans 15 residues. The ends were cut back, 3 bases at V and 1 base at J, with 9 bases in the middle. Germline V gene sequence: CDR1 MNHNS, CDR2 SASEGT. CDR3 region: CASSEISQNTGELFF. CDR3 DNA sequence: TGTGCCAGCAGTGAGATTAGCCAGAACACCGGGGAGCTGTTTTTT.

The J gene is TRBJ2-3, the V gene TRBV19; 7 bases align to TRBD1. J lost 3 bases, V lost 0 bases, and 12 bases had no gene match. The CDR3 is made up of 18 amino acids. Germline-derived CDR1 and CDR2 are LNHDA and SQIVND (reference sequence). Here the CDR3 DNA reads TGTGCCAGTAGTATAGATGGGTACCGGACAGGAACAACAGATACGCAGTATTTT. Translation gives CASSIDGYRTGTTDTQYF.

This clonotype was counted many times. The V gene is TRBV7-2, the J gene TRBJ1-1, with 8 positions matching TRBD1. CDR3 length: 16 amino acids. J was trimmed by 5 bases and V by 6 bases; bases with no gene match: 14. Per the germline V gene, CDR1 is SGHTA and CDR2 is FQGNSA. The CDR3 bases are TGTGCCAGCAGACGACCGCTCCAGGGGGCGCTTACTGAAGCTTTCTTT. Translating it yields CASRRPLQGALTEAFF.

The J gene is TRBJ2-5, the V gene TRBV4-1; 7 positions agree with TRBD2. V lost 0 bases and J lost 1; bases outside the gene matches: 5. Germline V gives CDR1 MGHRA, CDR2 YSYEKL. This CDR3 region has 16 residues. In DNA form, the CDR3 reads TGCGCCAGCAGCCAAGAGCGGGGGAGCTCCCAAGAGACCCAGTACTTC. Translating gives CASSQERGSSQETQYF.

The chain is built from TRBV29-1 and TRBJ1-3; no clear D. The germline gives CDR1 SQVTM, CDR2 ANQGSEA. The CDR3 is 14 residues long. V shed 1 base and J shed 0 bases, with 7 bases lying between them. The CDR3: CSVEVASSGNTIYF. The CDR3 DNA is TGCAGCGTTGAAGTGGCCAGCTCTGGAAACACCATATATTTT.